This T cell receptor (beta chain) was sequenced for a study of cytotoxic CD8 clonotypes in ibrutinib-treated CLL. On the study more broadly: After median 68 months, approximately 14 stayed in remission, some 12 progressed; responses 25 or so partial, 2 complete.

As input for TCR beta libraries, approximately 2.1 micrograms of genomic DNA came from cryopreserved PBMCs. Germline CDR1 and CDR2: MGHRA and YSYEKL. V was cut by 4 bases and J by 3 bases, with 21 bases left in between. CDR3 length: 17 amino acids. Depth targeted 1 in 200,000 to 1 in 1 million T cells, averaging about 9.2x coverage per clonotype. Produced via immunoSEQ multiplex PCR; TCRdb's table is partial and in-frame only. The sample consists of approximately 340,000 clones, about 61% of them appearing once. The chain joins TRBV4-1 to TRBJ2-5; tentative D call: TRBD2 (5 bases). The receptor was derived from a human donor with chronic lymphocytic leukemia. Sequences were derived from PBMCs, sampled after 36 months of ibrutinib treatment. CDR3 bases: TGCGCCAGCAGCCCCCCGTGGGTGAGGGCTAAAAAAGAGACCCAGTACTTC. It is translated as CASSPPWVRAKKETQYF.